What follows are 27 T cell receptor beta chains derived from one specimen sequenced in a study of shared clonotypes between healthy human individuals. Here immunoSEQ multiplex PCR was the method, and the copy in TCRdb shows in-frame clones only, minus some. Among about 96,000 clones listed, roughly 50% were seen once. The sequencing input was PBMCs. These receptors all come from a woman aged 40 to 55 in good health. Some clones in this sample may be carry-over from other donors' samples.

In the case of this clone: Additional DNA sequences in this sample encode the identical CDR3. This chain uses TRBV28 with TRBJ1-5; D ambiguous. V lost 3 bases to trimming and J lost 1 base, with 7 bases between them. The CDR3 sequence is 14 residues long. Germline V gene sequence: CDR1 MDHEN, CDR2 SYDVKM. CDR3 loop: CASSLDPSNQPQHF. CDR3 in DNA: TGTGCCAGCAGTTTGGACCCAAGCAATCAGCCCCAGCATTTT.

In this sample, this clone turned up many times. Here the CDR3 reads CASSLGYGYTF. The CDR3, as DNA: TGTGCCAGCAGCTTAGGGTATGGCTACACCTTC. V and J are TRBV13 and TRBJ1-2; D call uncertain. Looked up from germline, CDR1 is PRHDT and CDR2 is FYEKMQ (reference sequence). V was pared by 0 bases and J by 5 bases, with 1 base between. The CDR3 runs 11 residues.

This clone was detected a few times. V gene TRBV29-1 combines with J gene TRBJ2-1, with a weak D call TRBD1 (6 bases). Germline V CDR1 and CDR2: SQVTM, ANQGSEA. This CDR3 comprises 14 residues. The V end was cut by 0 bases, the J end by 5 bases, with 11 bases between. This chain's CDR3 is CSVEDRGNHNEQFF. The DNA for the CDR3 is TGCAGCGTTGAAGACAGGGGCAATCACAATGAGCAGTTCTTC.

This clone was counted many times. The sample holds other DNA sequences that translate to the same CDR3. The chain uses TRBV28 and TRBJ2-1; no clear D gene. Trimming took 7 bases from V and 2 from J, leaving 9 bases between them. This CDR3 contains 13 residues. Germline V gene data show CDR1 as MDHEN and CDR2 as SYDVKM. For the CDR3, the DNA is TGTGCCAGCACACCGACCGCCTACAATGAGCAGTTCTTC. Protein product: CASTPTAYNEQFF.

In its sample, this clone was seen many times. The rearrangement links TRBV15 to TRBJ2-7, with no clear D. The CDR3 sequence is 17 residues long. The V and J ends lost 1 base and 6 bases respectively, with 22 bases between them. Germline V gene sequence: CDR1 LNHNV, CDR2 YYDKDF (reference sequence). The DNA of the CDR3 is TGTGCCACCAGCAGAGGGCTCTACACCTCGGCATTTGCCGAGCAGTACTTC. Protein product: CATSRGLYTSAFAEQYF.

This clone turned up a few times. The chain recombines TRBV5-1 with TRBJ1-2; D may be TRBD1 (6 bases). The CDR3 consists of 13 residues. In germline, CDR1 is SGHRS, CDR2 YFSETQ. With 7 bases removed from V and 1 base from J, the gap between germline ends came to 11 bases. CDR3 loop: CASGAGDNYGYTF. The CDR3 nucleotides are TGCGCCAGCGGGGCAGGGGATAACTATGGCTACACCTTC.

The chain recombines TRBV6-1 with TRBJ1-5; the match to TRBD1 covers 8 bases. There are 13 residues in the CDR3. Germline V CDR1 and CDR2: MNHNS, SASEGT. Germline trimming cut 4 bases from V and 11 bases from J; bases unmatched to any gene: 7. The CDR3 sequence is CASSGDRWGTQHF. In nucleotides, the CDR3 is TGTGCCAGCAGTGGGGACAGGTGGGGAACCCAGCATTTT.

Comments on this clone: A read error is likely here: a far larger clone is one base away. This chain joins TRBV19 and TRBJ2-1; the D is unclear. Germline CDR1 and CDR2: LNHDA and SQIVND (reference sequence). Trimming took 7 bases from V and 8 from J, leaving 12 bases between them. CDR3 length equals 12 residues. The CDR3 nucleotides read TGTGCCAGTAACGGAGTTCCCGATGAGCAGTTCTTC. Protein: CASNGVPDEQFF.

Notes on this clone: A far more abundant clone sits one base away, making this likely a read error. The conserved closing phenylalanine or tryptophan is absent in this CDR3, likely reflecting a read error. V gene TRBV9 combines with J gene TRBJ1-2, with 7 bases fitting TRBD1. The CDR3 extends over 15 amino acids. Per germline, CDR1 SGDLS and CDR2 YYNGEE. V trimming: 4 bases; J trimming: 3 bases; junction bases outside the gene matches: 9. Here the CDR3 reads CASSSGQATYYGYTL. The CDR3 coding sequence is TGTGCCAGCAGCTCCGGACAGGCGACGTACTATGGCTACACCCTC.

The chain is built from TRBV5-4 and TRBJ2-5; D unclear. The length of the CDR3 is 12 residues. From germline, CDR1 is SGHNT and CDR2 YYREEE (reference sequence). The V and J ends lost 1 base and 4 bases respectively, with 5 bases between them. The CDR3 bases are TGTGCCAGCAGCTTGCGTGGAGAGACCCAGTACTTC. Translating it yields CASSLRGETQYF.

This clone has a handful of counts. This chain's CDR3 is CASGRDTYEQYF. CDR3 nucleotides: TGTGCCAGCGGCCGGGACACCTACGAGCAGTACTTC. The genes are TRBV25-1 and TRBJ2-7; TRBD1 is a possible D gene (6 bases). The CDR3 runs to 12 residues. The germline gives CDR1 MGHDK, CDR2 SYGVNS. With 8 bases removed from V and 2 bases from J, the gap between germline ends came to 10 bases.

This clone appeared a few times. Written as DNA, the CDR3 is TGTGCCAGCAGCTCCGGGACTAGCGGGCGGGTTACGCAGTATTTT. It codes for CASSSGTSGRVTQYF. The chain links TRBV5-4 to TRBJ2-3; 12 bases are a match to TRBD2. This CDR3 is 15 amino acids long. Per the germline V gene, CDR1 is SGHNT and CDR2 is YYREEE (reference sequence). Germline trimming cut 3 bases from V and 8 bases from J; bases unmatched to any gene: 7.

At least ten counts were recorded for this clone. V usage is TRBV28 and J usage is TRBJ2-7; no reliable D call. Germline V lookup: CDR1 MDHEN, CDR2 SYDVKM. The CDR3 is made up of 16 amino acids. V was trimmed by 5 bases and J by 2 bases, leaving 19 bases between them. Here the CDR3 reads CASSPQHRSNTYEQYF. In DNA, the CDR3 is TGTGCCAGCAGTCCCCAACACCGCTCCAACACCTACGAGCAGTACTTC.

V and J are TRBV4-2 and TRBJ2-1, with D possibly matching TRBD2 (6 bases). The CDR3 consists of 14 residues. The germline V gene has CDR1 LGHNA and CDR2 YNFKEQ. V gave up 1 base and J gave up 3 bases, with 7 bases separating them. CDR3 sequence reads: CASSQGRGYNEQFF. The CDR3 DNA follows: TGTGCCAGCAGCCAAGGGAGGGGCTACAATGAGCAGTTCTTC.

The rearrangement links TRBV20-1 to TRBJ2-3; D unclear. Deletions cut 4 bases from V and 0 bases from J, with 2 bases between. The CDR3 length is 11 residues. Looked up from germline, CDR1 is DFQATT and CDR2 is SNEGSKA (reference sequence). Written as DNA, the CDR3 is TGCAGTGCTACCAGCACAGATACGCAGTATTTT. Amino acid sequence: CSATSTDTQYF.

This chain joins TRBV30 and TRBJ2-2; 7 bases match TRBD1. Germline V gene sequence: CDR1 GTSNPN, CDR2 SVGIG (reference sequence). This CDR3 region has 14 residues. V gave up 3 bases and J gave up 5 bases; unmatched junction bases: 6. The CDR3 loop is CAWRAGTVTGELFF. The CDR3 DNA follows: TGTGCCTGGAGAGCCGGGACAGTGACCGGGGAGCTGTTTTTT.

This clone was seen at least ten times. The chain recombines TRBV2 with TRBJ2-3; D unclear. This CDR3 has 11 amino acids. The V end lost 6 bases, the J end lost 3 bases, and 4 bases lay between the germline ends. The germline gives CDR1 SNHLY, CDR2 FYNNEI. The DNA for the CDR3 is TGTGCCAGCAGCCTGACAGATACGCAGTATTTT. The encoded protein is CASSLTDTQYF. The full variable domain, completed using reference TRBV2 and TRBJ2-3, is EPEVTQTPSHQVTQMGQEVILRCVPISNHLYFYWYRQILGQKVEFLVSFYNNEISEKSEIFDDQFSVERPDGSNFTLKIRSTKLEDSAMYFCASSLTDTQYFGPGTRLTVL.

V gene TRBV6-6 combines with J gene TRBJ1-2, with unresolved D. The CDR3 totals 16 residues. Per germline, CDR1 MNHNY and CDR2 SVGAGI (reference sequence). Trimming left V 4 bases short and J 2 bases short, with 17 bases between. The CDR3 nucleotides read TGTGCCAGCAGTTCACCAGGTCAGGCCGGGAACTATGGCTACACCTTC. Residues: CASSSPGQAGNYGYTF.

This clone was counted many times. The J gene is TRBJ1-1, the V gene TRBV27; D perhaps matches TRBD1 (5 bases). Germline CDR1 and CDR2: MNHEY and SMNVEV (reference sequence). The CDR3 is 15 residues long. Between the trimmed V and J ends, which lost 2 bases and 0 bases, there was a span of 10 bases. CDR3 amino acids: CASSLRTPMNTEAFF. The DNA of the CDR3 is TGTGCCAGCAGTTTACGGACACCCATGAACACTGAAGCTTTCTTT.

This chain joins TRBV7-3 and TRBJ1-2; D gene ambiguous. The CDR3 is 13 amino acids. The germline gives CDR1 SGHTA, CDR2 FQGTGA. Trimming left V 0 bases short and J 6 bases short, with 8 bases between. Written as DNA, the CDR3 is TGTGCCAGCAGCTTAACTGGGCAGGATGGCTACACCTTC. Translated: CASSLTGQDGYTF.

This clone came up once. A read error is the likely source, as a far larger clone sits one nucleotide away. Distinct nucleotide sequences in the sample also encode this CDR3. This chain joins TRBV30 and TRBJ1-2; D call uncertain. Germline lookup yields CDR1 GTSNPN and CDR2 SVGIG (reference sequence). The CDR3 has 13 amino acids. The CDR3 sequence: CAWRGSVSYGYTF. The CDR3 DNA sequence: TGCGCCTGGAGAGGCAGTGTTTCCTATGGCTACACCTTC. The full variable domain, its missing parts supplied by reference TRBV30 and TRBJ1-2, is SQTIHQWPATLVQPVGSPLSLECTVEGTSNPNLYWYRQAAGRGLQLLFYSVGIGQISSEVPQNLSASRPQDRQFILSSKKLLLSDSGFYLCAWRGSVSYGYTFGSGTRLTVV.

The CDR3 protein is CASSSSRGVYEQYF. In nucleotides, the CDR3 is TGTGCCAGCAGCTCTTCGAGGGGAGTCTACGAGCAGTACTTC. V gene TRBV7-3 combines with J gene TRBJ2-7; possibly TRBD1 or TRBD2 for D (5 bases each). CDR1 is SGHTA and CDR2 is FQGTGA in the germline V gene. There are 14 residues in the CDR3. V dropped 4 bases and J dropped 3 bases, with 13 bases sitting between them. Looking up the rest from reference TRBV7-3 and TRBJ2-7 gives the full variable domain: GAGVSQTPSNKVTEKGKYVELRCDPISGHTALYWYRQSLGQGPEFLIYFQGTGAADDSGLPNDRFFAVRPEGSVSTLKIQRTERGDSAVYLCASSSSRGVYEQYFGPGTRLTVT.

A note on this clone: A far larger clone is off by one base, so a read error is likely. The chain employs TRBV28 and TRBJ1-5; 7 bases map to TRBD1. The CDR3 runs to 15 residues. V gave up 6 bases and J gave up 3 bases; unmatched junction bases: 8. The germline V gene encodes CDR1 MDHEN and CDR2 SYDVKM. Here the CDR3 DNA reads TGTGCCAGCAGCCCCCGGGACAGACCCAATCAGCCCCAGCATTTT. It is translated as CASSPRDRPNQPQHF.

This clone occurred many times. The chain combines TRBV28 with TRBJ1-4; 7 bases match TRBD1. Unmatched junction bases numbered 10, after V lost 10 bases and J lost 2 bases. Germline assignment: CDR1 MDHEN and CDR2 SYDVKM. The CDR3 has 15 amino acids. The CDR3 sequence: CATRGRGRTNEKLFF. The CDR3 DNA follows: TGTGCCACCAGAGGGAGGGGGCGGACTAATGAAAAACTGTTTTTT.

CDR3: CASSTLAGAYNEQFF. The CDR3 DNA sequence: TGTGCCAGCAGCACGCTAGCGGGAGCGTACAATGAGCAGTTCTTC. The chain couples TRBV9 to TRBJ2-1; 10 bases map to TRBD2. The V segment lost 4 bases and the J segment 4 bases; nucleotides outside the gene matches: 5. Germline V gene sequence: CDR1 SGDLS, CDR2 YYNGEE. The CDR3 extends over 15 amino acids.

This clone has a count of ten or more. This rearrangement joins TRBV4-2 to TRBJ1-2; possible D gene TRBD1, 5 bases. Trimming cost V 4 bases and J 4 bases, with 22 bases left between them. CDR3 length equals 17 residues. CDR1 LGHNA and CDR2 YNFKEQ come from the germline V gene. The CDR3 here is CASSPGSGREYGYGYTF. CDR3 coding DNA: TGTGCCAGCAGCCCAGGGTCGGGCAGGGAGTACGGCTATGGCTACACCTTC.

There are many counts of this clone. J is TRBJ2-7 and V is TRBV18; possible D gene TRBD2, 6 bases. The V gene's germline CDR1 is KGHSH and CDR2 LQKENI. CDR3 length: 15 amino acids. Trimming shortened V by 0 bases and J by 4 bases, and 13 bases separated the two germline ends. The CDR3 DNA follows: TGTGCCAGCTCACCACCGGGATTTCGGGGGTACGAGCAGTACTTC. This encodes CASSPPGFRGYEQYF.